This T cell receptor (beta chain) was identified in a study of PD-L1 blockade in urothelial cancer. About the research overall: The patients first took atezolizumab in the mid-2010s, receiving 1,200 mg intravenously every 3 weeks. Reported median T cell count for blood samples was around 140,000. Treatment start was followed by blood analysis at 3 weeks (second dose) and again at 6 weeks.

Trimming shortened V by 2 bases and J by 0 bases, and 11 bases separated the two germline ends. The CDR3 loop spans 16 amino acids. In germline, CDR1 is SGHDT, CDR2 YYEEEE. Using immunoSEQ multiplex PCR, the repertoire was profiled, and TCRdb retains in-frame clones only, with some absent. The profile shows tens of thousands of clones, about 85% of them singletons. Time point defined: peripheral blood 6 weeks after treatment start. Sample numbers ranged from 1 to 8 per patient, encompassing pretreatment and on-treatment collections. The TCR comes from a man aged 45 to 65 with urothelial cancer. The chain links TRBV5-6 to TRBJ1-4; unclear D gene. Sample: PBMCs, taken around atezolizumab (anti-PD-L1) treatment. In DNA, the CDR3 is TGTGCCAGCAGCTTTGGAAGACGGGCAACTAATGAAAAACTGTTTTTT. This sequence encodes CASSFGRRATNEKLFF.